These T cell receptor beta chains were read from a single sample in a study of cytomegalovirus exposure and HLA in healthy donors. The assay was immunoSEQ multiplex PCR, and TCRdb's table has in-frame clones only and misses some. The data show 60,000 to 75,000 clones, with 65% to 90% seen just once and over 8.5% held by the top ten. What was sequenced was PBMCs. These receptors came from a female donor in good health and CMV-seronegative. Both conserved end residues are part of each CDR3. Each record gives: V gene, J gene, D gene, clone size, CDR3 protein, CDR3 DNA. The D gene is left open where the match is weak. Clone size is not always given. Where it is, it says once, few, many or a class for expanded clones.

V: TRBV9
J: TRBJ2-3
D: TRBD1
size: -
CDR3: CASSADRERSDTQYF
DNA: TGTGCCAGCAGCGCTGACAGGGAGAGGTCAGATACGCAGTATTTT

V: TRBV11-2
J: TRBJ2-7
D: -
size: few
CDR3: CASSFSPGKQYF
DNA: TGTGCCAGCAGCTTTAGTCCAGGGAAGCAGTACTTC

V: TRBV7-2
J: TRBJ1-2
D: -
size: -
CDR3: CASSSPGVRGYTF
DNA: TGTGCCAGCAGCTCGCCAGGGGTGAGAGGCTACACCTTC

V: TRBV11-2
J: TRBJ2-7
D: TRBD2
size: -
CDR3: CASSPRLADRPEQYF
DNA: TGTGCCAGCAGCCCCCGACTAGCCGACCGTCCCGAGCAGTACTTC

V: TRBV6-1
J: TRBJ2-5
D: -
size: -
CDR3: CASTHGTGKETQYF
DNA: TGTGCCAGCACTCACGGAACAGGGAAAGAGACCCAGTACTTC

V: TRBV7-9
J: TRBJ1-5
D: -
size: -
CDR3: CASSLDRDSNQPQHF
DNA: TGTGCCAGCAGCCTGGACAGAGATAGCAATCAGCCCCAGCATTTT

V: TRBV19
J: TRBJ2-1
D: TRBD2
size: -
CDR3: CASSISGLADTSSYNEQFF
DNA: TGTGCCAGTAGTATCTCCGGACTAGCAGATACCAGCTCCTACAATGAGCAGTTCTTC

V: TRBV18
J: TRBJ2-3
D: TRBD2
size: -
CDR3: CASSPSLAGERADTQYF
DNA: TGTGCCAGCTCACCATCGCTAGCGGGAGAGAGGGCAGATACGCAGTATTTT

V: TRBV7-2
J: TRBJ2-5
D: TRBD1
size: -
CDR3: CASSLAGQAERETQYF
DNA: TGTGCCAGCAGCTTAGCGGGACAGGCGGAAAGAGAGACCCAGTACTTC

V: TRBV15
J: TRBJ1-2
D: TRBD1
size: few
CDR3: CATSRVRDSTNYGYTF
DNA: TGTGCCACCAGCAGAGTCCGGGACAGCACTAACTATGGCTACACCTTC

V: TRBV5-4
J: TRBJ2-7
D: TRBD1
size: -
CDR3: CASSWDRVTGEQYF
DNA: TGTGCCAGCAGCTGGGACAGGGTAACAGGCGAGCAGTACTTC

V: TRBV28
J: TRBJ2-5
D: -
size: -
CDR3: CASSFTVQETQYF
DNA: TGTGCCAGCAGTTTCACTGTTCAAGAGACCCAGTACTTC

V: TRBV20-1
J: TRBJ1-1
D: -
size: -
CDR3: CSIEGNTEAFF
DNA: TGCAGTATTGAGGGAAACACTGAAGCTTTCTTT

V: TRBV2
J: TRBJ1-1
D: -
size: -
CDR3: CASTYGAMNTEAFF
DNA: TGTGCCAGCACCTATGGGGCTATGAACACTGAAGCTTTCTTT

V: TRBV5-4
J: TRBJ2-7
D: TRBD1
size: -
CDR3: CASSLWTGDEQYF
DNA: TGTGCCAGCAGCTTGTGGACAGGGGACGAGCAGTACTTC

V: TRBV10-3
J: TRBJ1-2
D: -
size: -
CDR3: CAIPCFRQEESTYGYTF
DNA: TGTGCCATTCCCTGCTTTCGACAGGAGGAGAGTACCTATGGCTACACCTTC

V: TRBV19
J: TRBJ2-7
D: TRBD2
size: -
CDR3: CASSIEVAGFYEQYF
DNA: TGTGCCAGTAGTATAGAAGTAGCGGGGTTCTACGAGCAGTACTTC

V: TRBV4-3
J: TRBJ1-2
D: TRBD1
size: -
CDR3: CASSPQADVTGRYGYTF
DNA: TGCGCCAGCAGCCCTCAAGCCGATGTGACAGGGCGCTATGGCTACACCTTC

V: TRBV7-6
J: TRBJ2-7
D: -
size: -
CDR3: CASSERPGSEQYF
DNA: TGTGCCAGCAGCGAACGTCCGGGGTCCGAGCAGTACTTC

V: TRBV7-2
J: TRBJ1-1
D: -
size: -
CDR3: CASSIRFGGNTEAFF
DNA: TGTGCCAGCAGCATTAGGTTTGGCGGGAACACTGAAGCTTTCTTT

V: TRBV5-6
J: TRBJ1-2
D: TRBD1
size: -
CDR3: CASSSRRQGSRSLYGYTF
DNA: TGTGCCAGCAGCTCGCGAAGACAGGGCTCGCGAAGCCTTTATGGCTACACCTTC

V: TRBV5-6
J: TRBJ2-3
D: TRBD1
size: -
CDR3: CASSRGLGQGFSADTQYF
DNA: TGTGCCAGCAGCAGAGGGTTGGGACAGGGGTTTTCCGCAGATACGCAGTATTTT

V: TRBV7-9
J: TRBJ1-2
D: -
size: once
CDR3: CASRGRGSPYGYTF
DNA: TGTGCCAGCAGGGGGAGGGGGTCCCCCTATGGCTACACCTTC

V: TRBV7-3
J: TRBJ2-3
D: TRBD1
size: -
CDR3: CASSLGQGSADTQYF
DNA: TGTGCCAGCAGCTTAGGACAGGGGAGCGCAGATACGCAGTATTTT

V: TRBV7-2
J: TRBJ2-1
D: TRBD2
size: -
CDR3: CASSLRIAGGSGEQFF
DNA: TGTGCCAGCAGCTTAAGGATAGCGGGAGGTTCCGGTGAGCAGTTCTTC

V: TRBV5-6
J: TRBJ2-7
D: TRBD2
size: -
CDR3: CASSLSGDSYEQYF
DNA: TGTGCCAGCAGCTTGAGCGGGGACTCCTACGAGCAGTACTTC

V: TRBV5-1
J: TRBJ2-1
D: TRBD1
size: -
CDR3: CASSWATGVDEQFF
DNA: TGCGCCAGCAGCTGGGCGACAGGGGTCGATGAGCAGTTCTTC

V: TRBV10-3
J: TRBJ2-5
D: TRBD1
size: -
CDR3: CATNPEEGTGVQRAQYF
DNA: TGTGCCACCAACCCTGAGGAGGGGACAGGGGTTCAGAGAGCCCAGTACTTC

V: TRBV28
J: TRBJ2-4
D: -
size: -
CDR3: CASSFAGSLGAKNSQYF
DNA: TGTGCCAGCAGTTTCGCTGGCTCCCTTGGGGCCAAAAACAGTCAGTACTTC

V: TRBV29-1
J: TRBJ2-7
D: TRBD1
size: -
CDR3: CSVAGQGRYEQYF
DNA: TGCAGCGTTGCCGGACAGGGAAGGTACGAGCAGTACTTC

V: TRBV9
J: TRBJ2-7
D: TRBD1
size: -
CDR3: CASSLGGTETYGQYF
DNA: TGTGCCAGCAGCCTCGGTGGGACAGAGACCTACGGGCAGTACTTC

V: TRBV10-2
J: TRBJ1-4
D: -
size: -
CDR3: CASSDSWAESSVNEKLFF
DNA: TGCGCCAGCAGTGACAGTTGGGCAGAAAGCTCGGTAAATGAAAAACTGTTTTTT

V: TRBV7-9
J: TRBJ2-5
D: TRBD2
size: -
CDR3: CASSLVGAGLAGVRETQYF
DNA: TGTGCCAGCAGCTTAGTAGGAGCAGGACTAGCGGGAGTTCGAGAGACCCAGTACTTC

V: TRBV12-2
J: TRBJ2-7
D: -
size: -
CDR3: CAITLRILILPGLDMTVDEQYF
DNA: TGTGCAATTACCCTTCGGATTCTAATCTTACCGGGACTAGATATGACGGTCGACGAGCAGTACTTC

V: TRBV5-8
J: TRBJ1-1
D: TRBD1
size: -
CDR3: CASSHRDRDTEAFF
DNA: TGTGCCAGCAGCCACCGGGACAGGGACACTGAAGCTTTCTTT

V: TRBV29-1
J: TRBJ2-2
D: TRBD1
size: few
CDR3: CSGGQGEAGELFF
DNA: TGCAGCGGTGGACAGGGGGAAGCTGGGGAGCTGTTTTTT

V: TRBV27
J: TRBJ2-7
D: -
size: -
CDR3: CEKGAYEQYF
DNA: TGTGAGAAGGGGGCCTACGAGCAGTACTTC

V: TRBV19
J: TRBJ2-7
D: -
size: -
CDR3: CASSITVGSSYEQYF
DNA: TGTGCCAGTAGTATAACAGTGGGCAGCTCCTACGAGCAGTACTTC

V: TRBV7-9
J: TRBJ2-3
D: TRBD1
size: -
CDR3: CASTHPWTGSTDTQYF
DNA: TGTGCCAGCACCCACCCGTGGACAGGGTCCACAGATACGCAGTATTTT

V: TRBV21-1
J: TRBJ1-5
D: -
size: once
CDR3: CASSKEEVRGNQPQHF
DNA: TGTGCCAGCAGCAAAGAGGAGGTCCGGGGGAATCAGCCCCAGCATTTT

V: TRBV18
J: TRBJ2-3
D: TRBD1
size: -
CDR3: CASSPTGALTDTQYF
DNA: TGTGCCAGCTCCCCTACAGGGGCCCTCACAGATACGCAGTATTTT

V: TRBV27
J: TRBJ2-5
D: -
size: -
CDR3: CASSLNPGLETQYF
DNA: TGTGCCAGCAGTTTAAATCCGGGACTAGAGACCCAGTACTTC

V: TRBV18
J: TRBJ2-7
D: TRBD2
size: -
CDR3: CASSPPTGTSGSYEQYF
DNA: TGTGCCAGCTCACCACCGACCGGGACTAGCGGGAGTTACGAGCAGTACTTC

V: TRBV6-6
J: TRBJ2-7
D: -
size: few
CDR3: CASSGVEQYF
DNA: TGTGCCAGCAGCGGGGTCGAGCAGTACTTC

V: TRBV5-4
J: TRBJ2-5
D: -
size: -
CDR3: CASSLVHGETQYF
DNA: TGTGCCAGCAGCTTGGTTCACGGGGAGACCCAGTACTTC

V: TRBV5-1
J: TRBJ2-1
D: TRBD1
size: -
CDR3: CASSWGQSLNEQFF
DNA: TGCGCCAGCAGCTGGGGACAGTCGTTAAATGAGCAGTTCTTC

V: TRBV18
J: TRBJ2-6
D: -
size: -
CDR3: CASSQKEGSSSGANVLTF
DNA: TGTGCCAGCTCCCAAAAGGAGGGGTCTAGCTCTGGGGCCAACGTCCTGACTTTC

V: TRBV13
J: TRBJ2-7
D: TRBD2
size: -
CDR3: CASSSRTSGRAQASPYEQYF
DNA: TGTGCCAGCAGCTCTAGGACTAGCGGGAGGGCTCAAGCATCCCCATACGAGCAGTACTTC

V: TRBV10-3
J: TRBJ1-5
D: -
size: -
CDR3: CAISDDSSNQPQHF
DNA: TGTGCCATCAGTGACGACAGTAGCAATCAGCCCCAGCATTTT

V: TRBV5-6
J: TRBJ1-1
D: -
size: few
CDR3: CASSVSTEAFF
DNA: TGTGCCAGCAGTGTCTCCACTGAAGCTTTCTTT

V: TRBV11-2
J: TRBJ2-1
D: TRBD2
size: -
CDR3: CASALPLAGAVYEQFF
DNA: TGTGCCAGCGCTCTTCCGCTAGCGGGGGCGGTTTATGAGCAGTTCTTC

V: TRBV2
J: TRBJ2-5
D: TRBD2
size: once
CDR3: CASRDPEAGNQETQYF
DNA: TGTGCCAGCAGAGACCCTGAAGCGGGGAATCAAGAGACCCAGTACTTC

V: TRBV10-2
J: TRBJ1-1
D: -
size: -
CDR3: CASGISENTEAFF
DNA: TGCGCCAGCGGTATATCAGAGAACACTGAAGCTTTCTTT

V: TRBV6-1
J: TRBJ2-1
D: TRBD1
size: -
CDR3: CASTWTGYNEQFF
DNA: TGTGCCAGCACATGGACAGGCTACAATGAGCAGTTCTTC

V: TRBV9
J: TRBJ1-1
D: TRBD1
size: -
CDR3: CASSVVGGGMNTEAFF
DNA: TGTGCCAGCAGCGTAGTTGGAGGGGGCATGAACACTGAAGCTTTCTTT

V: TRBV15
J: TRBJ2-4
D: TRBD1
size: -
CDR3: CATSDQGDIQYF
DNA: TGTGCCACCAGCGATCAGGGGGACATTCAGTACTTC

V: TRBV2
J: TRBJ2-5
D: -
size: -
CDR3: CASTVAETQYF
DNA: TGTGCCAGCACCGTAGCAGAGACCCAGTACTTC

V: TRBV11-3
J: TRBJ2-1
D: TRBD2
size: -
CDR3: CASSLGTSGDVQFF
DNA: TGTGCCAGCAGCCTAGGGACTAGCGGGGACGTGCAGTTCTTC

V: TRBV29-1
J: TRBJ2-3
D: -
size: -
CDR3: CSVEQGIGTDTQYF
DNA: TGCAGCGTTGAACAGGGGATAGGTACAGATACGCAGTATTTT